This T cell receptor beta chain derives from a study of early T cells in non-severe SARS-CoV-2 infection. Study context: Sequencing targeted bulk RNA from unsorted whole blood, leaving chains unpaired.

Unique molecular identifiers were attached to individual cDNA molecules. Each CDR3 protein gets one entry after TCRdb re-called the 5' RACE reads with MiXCR. The data hold approximately 38,000 distinct CDR3 sequences, with 4.5% to 5% observed a single time. This clonotype was recorded at least ten times. The V gene's germline CDR1 is SGHTA and CDR2 FQGNSA. The CDR3 consists of 17 residues. V was clipped by 1 base and J by 7 bases; unmatched bases: 15. The receptor's source is an adult who was a healthcare worker with PCR-confirmed SARS-CoV-2 infection or an uninfected control (not recorded which). What was sequenced was whole blood. The V and J genes are TRBV7-2 and TRBJ1-2; the match to TRBD1 covers 7 bases. CDR3 nucleotide sequence: TGTGCCAGCAGCTTAGAGACAGGGAAATTTAGTTTGGGTGGCTACACCTTC. It specifies CASSLETGKFSLGGYTF.